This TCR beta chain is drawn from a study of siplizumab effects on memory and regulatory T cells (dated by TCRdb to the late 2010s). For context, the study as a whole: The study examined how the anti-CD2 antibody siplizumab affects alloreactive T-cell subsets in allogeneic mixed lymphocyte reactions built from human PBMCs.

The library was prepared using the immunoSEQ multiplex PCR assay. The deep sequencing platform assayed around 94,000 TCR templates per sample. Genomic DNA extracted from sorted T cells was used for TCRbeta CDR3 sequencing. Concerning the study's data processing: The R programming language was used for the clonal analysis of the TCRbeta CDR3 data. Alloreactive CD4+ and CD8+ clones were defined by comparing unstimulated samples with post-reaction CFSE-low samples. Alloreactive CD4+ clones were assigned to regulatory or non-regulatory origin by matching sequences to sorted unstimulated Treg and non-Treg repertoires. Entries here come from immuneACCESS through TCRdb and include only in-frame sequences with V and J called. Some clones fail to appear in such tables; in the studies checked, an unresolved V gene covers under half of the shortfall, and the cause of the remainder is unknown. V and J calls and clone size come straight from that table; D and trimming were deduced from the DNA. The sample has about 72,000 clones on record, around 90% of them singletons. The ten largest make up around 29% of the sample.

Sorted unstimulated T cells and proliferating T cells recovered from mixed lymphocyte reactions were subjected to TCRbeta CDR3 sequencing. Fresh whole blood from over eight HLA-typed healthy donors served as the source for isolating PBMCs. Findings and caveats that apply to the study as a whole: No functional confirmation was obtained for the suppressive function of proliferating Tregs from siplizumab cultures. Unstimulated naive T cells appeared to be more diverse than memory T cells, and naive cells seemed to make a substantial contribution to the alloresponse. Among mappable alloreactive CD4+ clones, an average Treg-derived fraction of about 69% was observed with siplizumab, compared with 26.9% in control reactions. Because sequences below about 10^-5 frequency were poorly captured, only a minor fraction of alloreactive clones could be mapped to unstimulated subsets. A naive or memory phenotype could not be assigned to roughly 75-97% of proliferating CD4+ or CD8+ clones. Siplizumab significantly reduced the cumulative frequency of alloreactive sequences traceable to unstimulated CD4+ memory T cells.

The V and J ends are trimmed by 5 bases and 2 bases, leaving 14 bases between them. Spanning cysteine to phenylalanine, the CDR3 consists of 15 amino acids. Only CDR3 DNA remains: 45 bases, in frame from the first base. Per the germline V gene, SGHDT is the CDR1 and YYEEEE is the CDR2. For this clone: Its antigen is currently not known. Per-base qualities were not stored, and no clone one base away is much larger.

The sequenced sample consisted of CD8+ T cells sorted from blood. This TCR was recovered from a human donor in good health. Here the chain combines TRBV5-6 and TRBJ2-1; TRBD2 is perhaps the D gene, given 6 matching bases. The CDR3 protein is CASSHSREPYNEQFF. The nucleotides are TGTGCCAGCAGTCATTCCCGGGAGCCCTACAATGAGCAGTTCTTC.